The clone carrying this T cell receptor (beta chain) was seen ten or more times. Its antigen is unidentified. Germline V gene data show CDR1 as SQVTM and CDR2 as ANQGSEA. The CDR3 loop spans 15 amino acids. V gave up 7 bases and J gave up 2 bases; unmatched junction bases: 12. Clonotypes were quantified using unique molecular identifier barcodes. TCRdb redid the calling of the 5' RACE reads with MiXCR, one entry per CDR3 protein. The table has 7,000 to 9,500 distinct CDR3 sequences, about 2.4% seen once. The data are from a study of beta chain bispecific antibodies for T cell cancers. Study-level background: HPB-ALL carried surface TRBV5-5, while Jurkat carried TRBV12-3.

Blood mononuclear cells were expanded for around three days using either OKT3 anti-CD3 antibody or CD3/CD28 beads. 5 x 10^4 normal T cells were cocultured with 5 x 10^4 target cells and bispecific antibody. Study-wide points: An anti-TRBV5-5 antibody cross-reacts with the highly similar TRBV5-6. The leukemia cells, rather than normal T cells, gave most of the targeted TRBV signal.

This TCR was sampled from a human donor in good health. Some clones in this sample may be carry-over from other donors' samples. This chain uses TRBV29-1 with TRBJ2-3; 7 nucleotides agree with TRBD2. The sequencing here drew on T cells from a healthy donor cultured with Jurkat leukemia cells, taken from a culture containing an anti-CD19 bispecific antibody. The CDR3 loop reads CSASGDYTSTDTQYF. The CDR3 coding sequence is TGCAGCGCCTCTGGGGACTACACCTCCACAGATACGCAGTATTTT.